Shown below are 2 T cell receptor beta chains from a single sample sequenced in a study of T-cell reconstitution after alpha-beta-depleted transplantation in children. The library targeted TCRbeta and was prepared with unique molecular identifiers. TCRdb reprocessed the PCR reads with MiXCR, giving one entry per CDR3 protein. The repertoire includes 300,000 or so distinct CDR3 sequences, approximately 23% of them detected once, and 11% sits in the top ten. The sequences come from PBMCs, mostly from graft donor cells, collected 180 days after TCRalphabeta/CD19-depleted stem cell transplant. The receptor set was obtained from a male patient between 10 and 17 years old who had a stem cell transplant for acute lymphoblastic leukemia, so the T cells may come from the graft donor.

The chain recombines TRBV25-1 with TRBJ2-1; TRBD2 aligns across 11 bases. The germline V gene encodes CDR1 MGHDK and CDR2 SYGVNS. V lost 3 bases to trimming and J lost 5 bases; unmatched junction nucleotides: 6. The CDR3 has 16 amino acids. DNA for the CDR3: TGTGCCAGCAGTGACTTAGCGGGAGGGCCCCACAATGAGCAGTTCTTC. Amino acid sequence: CASSDLAGGPHNEQFF.

The chain combines TRBV4-1 with TRBJ1-1, with D tentatively TRBD1 (5 bases). V was cut by 0 bases and J by 3 bases, with 14 bases left in between. Germline V CDR1 and CDR2: MGHRA, YSYEKL. CDR3 length equals 16 residues. The CDR3 sequence: CASSQDRGVGYTEAFF. The CDR3 DNA is TGCGCCAGCAGCCAAGATCGGGGGGTAGGGTACACTGAAGCTTTCTTT.